This TCR beta chain stems from a study of T-cell memory formation after mild COVID-19. Across the study: TCR clusters largely stayed donor specific.

TCRdb used MiXCR to reprocess the 5' RACE reads, holding one entry per CDR3 protein. This sample yields almost 45,000 distinct CDR3 sequences, of which about 6.8% are seen a single time; about 0.8% belongs to the top ten. This clonotype was found many times. This CDR3 comprises 13 residues. V dropped 5 bases and J dropped 4 bases, with 9 bases sitting between them. Input material: PBMCs or a T cell subset sorted from them (not recorded which). The chain is built from TRBV12-3 or TRBV12-4 and TRBJ1-5, with D unresolved. The source of this sequence is an adult who had mild COVID-19 (a few samples of this study predate the infection). Cell type and time point are not known. The CDR3 loop reads CASSTAGNQPQHF. As DNA, the CDR3 is TGTGCCAGCAGTACAGCGGGGAATCAGCCCCAGCATTTT.